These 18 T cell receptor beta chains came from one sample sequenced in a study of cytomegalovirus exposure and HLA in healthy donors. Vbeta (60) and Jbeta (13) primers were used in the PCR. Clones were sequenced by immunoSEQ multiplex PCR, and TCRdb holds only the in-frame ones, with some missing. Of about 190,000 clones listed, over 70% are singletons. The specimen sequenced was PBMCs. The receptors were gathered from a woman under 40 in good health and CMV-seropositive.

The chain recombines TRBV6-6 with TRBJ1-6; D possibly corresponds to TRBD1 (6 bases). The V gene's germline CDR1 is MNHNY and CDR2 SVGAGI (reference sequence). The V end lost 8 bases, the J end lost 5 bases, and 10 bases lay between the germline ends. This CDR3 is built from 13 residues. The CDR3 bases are TGTGCCAGCCGGGACAACCATAATTCACCCCTCCACTTT. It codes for CASRDNHNSPLHF.

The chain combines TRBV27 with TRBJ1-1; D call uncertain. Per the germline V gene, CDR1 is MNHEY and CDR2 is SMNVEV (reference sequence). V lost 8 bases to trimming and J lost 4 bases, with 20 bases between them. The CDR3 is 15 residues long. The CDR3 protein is CASRIGVSSITEAFF. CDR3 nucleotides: TGTGCCAGCCGGATTGGCGTGAGTAGCATCACTGAAGCTTTCTTT.

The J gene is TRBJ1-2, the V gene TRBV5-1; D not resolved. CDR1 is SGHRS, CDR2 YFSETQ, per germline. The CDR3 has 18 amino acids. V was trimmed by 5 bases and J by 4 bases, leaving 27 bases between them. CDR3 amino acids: CASSFRSRINKKSYGYTF. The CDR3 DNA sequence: TGCGCCAGCAGTTTTAGGTCCAGGATAAATAAAAAATCCTATGGCTACACCTTC. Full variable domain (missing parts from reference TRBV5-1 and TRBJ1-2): KAGVTQTPRYLIKTRGQQVTLSCSPISGHRSVSWYQQTPGQGLQFLFEYFSETQRNKGNFPGRFSGRQFSNSRSEMNVSTLELGDSALYLCASSFRSRINKKSYGYTFGSGTRLTVV.

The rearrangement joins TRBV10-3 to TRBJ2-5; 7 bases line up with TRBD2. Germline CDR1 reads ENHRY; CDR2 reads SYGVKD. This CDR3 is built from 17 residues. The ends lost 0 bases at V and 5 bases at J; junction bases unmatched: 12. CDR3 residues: CAISESMRGGRMETQYF. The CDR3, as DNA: TGTGCCATCAGTGAGTCGATGCGGGGAGGGCGGATGGAGACCCAGTACTTC.

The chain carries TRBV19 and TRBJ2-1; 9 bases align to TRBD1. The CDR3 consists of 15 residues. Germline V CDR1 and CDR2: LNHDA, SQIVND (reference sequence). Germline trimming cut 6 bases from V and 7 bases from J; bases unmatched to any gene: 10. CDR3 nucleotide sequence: TGTGCCAGTAGGACAACCGGGACAGGGTGGAATGAGCAGTTCTTC. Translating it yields CASRTTGTGWNEQFF.

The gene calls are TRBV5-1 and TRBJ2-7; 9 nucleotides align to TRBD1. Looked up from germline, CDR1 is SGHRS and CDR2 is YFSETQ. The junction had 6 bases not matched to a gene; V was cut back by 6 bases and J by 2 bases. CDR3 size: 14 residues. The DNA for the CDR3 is TGCGCCAGCACCCCGGGACAGGGACCCTACGAGCAGTACTTC. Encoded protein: CASTPGQGPYEQYF.

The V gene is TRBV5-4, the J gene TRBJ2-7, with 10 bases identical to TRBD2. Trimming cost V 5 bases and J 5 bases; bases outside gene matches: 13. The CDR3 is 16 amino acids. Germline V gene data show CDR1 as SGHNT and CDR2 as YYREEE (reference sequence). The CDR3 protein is CASRATRSGRADEQYF. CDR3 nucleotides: TGTGCCAGCAGAGCCACAAGGAGCGGGAGGGCCGACGAGCAGTACTTC.

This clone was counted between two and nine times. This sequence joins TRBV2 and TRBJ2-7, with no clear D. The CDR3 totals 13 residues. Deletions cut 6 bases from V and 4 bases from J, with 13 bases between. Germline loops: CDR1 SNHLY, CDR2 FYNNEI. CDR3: CASSASPRYEQYF. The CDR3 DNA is TGTGCCAGCAGCGCCTCACCGAGATACGAGCAGTACTTC. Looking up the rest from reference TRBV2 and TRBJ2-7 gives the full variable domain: EPEVTQTPSHQVTQMGQEVILRCVPISNHLYFYWYRQILGQKVEFLVSFYNNEISEKSEIFDDQFSVERPDGSNFTLKIRSTKLEDSAMYFCASSASPRYEQYFGPGTRLTVT.

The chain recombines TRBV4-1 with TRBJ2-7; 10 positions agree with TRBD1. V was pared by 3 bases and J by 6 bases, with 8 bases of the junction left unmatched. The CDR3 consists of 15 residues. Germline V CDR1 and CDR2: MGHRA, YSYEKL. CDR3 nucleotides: TGCGCCAGCAGCCACCCGACAGGGGGCGGGGGCGAGCAGTACTTC. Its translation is CASSHPTGGGGEQYF.

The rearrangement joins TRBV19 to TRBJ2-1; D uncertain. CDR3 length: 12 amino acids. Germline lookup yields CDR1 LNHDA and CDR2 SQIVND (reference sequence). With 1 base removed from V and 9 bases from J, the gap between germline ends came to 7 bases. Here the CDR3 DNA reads TGTGCCAGTAGTATAGGAGTTAGTGAGCAGTTCTTC. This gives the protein CASSIGVSEQFF. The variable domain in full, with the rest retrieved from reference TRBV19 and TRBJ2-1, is DGGITQSPKYLFRKEGQNVTLSCEQNLNHDAMYWYRQDPGQGLRLIYYSQIVNDFQKGDIAEGYSVSREKKESFPLTVTSAQKNPTAFYLCASSIGVSEQFFGPGTRLTVL.

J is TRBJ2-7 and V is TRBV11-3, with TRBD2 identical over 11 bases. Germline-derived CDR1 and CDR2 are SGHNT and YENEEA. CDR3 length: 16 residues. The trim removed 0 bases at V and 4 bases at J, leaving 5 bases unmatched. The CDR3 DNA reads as TGTGCCAGCAGCTTAGAAGCTAGCGGGAGGTTTTACGAGCAGTACTTC. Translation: CASSLEASGRFYEQYF.

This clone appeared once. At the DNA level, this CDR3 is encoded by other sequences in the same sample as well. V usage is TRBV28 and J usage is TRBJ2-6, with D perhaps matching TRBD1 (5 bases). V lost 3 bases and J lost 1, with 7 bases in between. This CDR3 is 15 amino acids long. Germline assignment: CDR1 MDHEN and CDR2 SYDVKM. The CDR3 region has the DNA TGTGCCAGCAGTTTTAGGGGTTCTGGGGCCAACGTCCTGACTTTC. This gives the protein CASSFRGSGANVLTF.

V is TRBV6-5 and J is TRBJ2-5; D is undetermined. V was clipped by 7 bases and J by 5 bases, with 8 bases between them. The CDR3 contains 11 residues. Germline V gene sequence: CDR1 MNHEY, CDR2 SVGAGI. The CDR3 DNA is TGTGCCAGCACCTACCTTGAGACCCAGTACTTC. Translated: CASTYLETQYF.

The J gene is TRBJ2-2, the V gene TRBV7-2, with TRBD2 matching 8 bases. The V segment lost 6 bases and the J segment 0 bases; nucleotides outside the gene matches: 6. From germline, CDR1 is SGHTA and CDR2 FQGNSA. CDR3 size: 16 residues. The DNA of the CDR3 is TGTGCCAGCAGGGTACTAGCGGAAACGAACACCGGGGAGCTGTTTTTT. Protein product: CASRVLAETNTGELFF.

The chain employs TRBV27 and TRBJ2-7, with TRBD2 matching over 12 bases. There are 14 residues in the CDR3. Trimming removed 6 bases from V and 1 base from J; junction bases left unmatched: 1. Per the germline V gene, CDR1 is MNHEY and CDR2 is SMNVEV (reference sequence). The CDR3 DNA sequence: TGTGCCAGCAGACTAGCGGGAGGTTCCTACGAGCAGTACTTC. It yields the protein CASRLAGGSYEQYF.

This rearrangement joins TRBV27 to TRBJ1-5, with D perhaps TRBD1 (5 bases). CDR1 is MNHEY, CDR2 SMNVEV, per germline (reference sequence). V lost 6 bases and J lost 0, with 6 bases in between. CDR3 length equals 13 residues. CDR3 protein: CASRGLSNQPQHF. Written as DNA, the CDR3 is TGTGCCAGCAGGGGGCTTAGCAATCAGCCCCAGCATTTT.

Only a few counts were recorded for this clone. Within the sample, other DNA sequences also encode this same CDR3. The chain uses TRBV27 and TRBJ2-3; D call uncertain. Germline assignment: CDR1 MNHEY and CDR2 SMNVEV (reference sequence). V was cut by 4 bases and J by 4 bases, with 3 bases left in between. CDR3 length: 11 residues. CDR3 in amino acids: CASSSADTQYF. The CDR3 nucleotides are TGTGCCAGCAGTTCGGCAGATACGCAGTATTTT.

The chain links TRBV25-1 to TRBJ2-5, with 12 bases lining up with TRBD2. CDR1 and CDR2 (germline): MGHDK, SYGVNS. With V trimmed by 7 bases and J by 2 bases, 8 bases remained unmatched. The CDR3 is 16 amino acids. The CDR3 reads CASTLGLAGGQETQYF. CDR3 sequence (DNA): TGTGCCAGCACCCTGGGGCTAGCGGGAGGGCAAGAGACCCAGTACTTC.